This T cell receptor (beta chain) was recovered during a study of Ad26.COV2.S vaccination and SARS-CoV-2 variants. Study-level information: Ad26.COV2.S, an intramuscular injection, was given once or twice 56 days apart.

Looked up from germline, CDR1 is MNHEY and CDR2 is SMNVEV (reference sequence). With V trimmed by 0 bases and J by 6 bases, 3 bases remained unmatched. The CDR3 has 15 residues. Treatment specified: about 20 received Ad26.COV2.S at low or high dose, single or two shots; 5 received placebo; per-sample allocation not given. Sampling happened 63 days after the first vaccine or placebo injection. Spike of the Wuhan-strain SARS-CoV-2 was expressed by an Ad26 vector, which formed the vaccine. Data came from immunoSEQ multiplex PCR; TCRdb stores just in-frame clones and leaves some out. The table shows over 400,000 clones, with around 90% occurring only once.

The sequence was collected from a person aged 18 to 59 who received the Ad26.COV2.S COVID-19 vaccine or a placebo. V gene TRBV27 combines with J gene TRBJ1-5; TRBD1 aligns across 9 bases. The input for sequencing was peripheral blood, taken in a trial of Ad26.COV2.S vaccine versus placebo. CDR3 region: CASSLSGTGSQPQHF. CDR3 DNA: TGTGCCAGCAGTTTATCCGGGACAGGGAGTCAGCCCCAGCATTTT.